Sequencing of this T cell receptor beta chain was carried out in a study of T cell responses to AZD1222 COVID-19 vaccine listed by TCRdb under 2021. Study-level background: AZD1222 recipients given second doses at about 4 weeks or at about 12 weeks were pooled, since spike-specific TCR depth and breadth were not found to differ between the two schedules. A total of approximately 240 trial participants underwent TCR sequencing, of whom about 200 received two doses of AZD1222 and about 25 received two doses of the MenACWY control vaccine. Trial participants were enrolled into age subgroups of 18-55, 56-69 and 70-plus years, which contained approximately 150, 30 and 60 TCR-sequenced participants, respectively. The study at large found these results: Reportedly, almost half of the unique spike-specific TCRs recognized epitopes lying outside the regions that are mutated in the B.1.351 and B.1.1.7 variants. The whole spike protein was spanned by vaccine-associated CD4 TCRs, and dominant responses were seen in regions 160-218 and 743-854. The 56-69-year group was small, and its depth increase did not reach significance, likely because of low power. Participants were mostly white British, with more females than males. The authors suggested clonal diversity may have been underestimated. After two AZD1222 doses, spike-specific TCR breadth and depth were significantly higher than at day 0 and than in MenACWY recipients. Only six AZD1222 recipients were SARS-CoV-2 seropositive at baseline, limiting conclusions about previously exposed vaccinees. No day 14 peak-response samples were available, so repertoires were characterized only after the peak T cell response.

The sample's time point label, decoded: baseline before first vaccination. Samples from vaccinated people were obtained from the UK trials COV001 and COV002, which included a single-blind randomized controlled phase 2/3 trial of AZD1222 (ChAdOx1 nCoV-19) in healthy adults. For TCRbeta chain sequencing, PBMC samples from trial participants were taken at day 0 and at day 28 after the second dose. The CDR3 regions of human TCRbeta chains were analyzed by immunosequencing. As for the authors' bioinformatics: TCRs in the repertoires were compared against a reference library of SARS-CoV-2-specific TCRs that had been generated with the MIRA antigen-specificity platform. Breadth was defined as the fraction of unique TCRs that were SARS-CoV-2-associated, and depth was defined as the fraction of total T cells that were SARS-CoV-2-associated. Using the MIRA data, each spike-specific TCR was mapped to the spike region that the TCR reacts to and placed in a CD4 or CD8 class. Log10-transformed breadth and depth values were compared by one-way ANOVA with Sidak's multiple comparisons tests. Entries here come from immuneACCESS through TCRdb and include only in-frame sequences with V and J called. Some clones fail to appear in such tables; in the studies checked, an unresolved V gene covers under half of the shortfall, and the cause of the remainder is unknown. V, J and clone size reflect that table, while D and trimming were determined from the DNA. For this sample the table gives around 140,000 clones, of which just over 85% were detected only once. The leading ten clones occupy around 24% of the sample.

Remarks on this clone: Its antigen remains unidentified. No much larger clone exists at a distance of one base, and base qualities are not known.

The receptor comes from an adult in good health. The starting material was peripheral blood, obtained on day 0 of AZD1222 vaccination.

The CDR3 protein is CASSAYGQGLFF. The DNA reads TGTGCCAGCAGTGCCTATGGACAGGGTCTGTTTTTT. This chain is built from TRBV12-3 or TRBV12-4 and TRBJ1-4, and 8 bases in between align with TRBD1. Germline trimming amounts to 5 bases on V and 14 bases on J, with 7 as the count of junction bases outside the gene matches. Inclusive of the bounding cysteine and phenylalanine, the CDR3 is 12 residues long. The CDR3 DNA has 36 bases and is translated from base 1.